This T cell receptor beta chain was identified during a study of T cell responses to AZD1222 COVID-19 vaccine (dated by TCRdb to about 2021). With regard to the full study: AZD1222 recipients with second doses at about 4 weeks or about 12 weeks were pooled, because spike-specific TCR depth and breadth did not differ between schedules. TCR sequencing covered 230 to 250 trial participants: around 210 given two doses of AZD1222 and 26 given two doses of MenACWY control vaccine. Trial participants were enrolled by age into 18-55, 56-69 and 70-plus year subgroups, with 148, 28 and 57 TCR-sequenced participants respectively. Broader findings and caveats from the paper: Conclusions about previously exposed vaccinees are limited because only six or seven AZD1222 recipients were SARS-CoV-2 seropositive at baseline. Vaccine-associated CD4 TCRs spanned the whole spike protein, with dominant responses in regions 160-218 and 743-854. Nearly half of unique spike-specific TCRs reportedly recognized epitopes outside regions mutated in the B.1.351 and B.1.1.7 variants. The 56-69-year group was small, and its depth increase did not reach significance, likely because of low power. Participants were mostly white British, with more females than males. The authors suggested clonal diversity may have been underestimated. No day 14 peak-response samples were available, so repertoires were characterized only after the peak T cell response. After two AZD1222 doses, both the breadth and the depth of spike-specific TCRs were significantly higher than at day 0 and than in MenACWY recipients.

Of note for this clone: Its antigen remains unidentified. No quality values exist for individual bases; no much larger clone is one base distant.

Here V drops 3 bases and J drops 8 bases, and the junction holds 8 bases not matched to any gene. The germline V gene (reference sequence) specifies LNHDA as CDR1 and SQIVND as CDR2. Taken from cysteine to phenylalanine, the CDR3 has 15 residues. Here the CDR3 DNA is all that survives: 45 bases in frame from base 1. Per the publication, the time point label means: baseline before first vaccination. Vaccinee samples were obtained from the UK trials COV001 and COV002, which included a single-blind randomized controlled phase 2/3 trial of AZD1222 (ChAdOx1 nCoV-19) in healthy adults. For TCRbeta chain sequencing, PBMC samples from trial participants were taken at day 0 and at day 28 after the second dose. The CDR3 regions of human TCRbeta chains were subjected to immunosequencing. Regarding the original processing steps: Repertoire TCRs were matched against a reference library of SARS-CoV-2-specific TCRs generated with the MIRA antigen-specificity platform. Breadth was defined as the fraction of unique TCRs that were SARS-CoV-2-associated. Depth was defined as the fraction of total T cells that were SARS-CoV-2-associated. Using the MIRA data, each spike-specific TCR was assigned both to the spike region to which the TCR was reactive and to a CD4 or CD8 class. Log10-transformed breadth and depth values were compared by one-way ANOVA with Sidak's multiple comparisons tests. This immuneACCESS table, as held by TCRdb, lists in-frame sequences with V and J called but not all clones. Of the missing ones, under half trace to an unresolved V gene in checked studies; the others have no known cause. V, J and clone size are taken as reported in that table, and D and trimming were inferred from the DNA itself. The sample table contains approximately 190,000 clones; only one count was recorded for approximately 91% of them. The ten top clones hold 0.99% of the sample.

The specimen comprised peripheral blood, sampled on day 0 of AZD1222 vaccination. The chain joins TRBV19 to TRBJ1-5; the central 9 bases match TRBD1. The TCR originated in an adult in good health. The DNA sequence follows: TGTGCCAGTAGTATGGTCCGGGACAGGGTAGAGCCCCAGCATTTT. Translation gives CASSMVRDRVEPQHF.